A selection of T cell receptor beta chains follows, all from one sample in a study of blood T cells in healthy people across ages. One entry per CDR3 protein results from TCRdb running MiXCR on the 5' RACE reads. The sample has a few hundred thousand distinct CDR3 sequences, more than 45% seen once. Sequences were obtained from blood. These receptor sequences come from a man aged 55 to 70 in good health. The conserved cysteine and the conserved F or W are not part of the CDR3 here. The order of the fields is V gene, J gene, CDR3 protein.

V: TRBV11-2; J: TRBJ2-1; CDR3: ASILALAGVGEQF
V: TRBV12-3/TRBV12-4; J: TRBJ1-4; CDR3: ASSLRTSNEKLF
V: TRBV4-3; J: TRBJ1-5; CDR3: ASSQGTDSNQPQH
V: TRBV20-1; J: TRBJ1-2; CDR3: SARDPGYNYGYT
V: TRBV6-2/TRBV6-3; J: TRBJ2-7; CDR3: ASSREYEQY
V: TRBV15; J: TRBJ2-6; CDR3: ATSRSDRASGANVLT
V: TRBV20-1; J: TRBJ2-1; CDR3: SASRLAARGEQF
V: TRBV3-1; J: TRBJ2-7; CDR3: ASSLPGPSGDEQY
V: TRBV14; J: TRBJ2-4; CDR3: TSSSTSDIQY
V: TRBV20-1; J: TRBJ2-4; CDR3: SAVTGRAKNIQY
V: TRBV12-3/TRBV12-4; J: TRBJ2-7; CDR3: ASRGQGEGYEQY
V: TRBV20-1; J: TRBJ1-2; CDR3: GARVQATWDYGYT
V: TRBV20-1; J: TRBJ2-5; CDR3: SARGPSGRGETQY
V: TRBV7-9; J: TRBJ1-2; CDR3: ASSLGTGGRYGYT
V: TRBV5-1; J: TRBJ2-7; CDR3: ASSLGQQADNEQY
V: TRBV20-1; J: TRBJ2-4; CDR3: SARETSGGPKNIQY
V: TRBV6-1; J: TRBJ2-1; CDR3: ASSLGQQPGLAGRGEQF
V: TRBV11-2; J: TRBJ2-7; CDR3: ASSFGGGAGYEQY
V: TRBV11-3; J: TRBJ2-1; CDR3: ASSSSYRDEQF
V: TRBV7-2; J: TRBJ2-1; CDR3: ASSLSLGLARNEQF